This T cell receptor (beta chain) was retrieved from a study of CD8+ T cells in alopecia areata. Germline CDR1 reads LNHNV; CDR2 reads YYDKDF (reference sequence). The CDR3 extends over 16 amino acids. Germline trimming cut 2 bases from V and 3 bases from J; bases unmatched to any gene: 7. RNA was extracted and reverse transcribed into cDNA as the sequencing template. TCRdb's table, derived via immunoSEQ multiplex PCR, lists solely in-frame clones and lacks some. Of tens of thousands of clones in the sample, just over 50% are singletons; the top ten hold approximately 5.3%. This clone has a handful of counts.

Specimen: NKG2D-high CD8+ T cells sorted from blood. The clonotype comes from a human donor with alopecia areata. The chain has TRBV15 and TRBJ2-1; 7 positions agree with TRBD1. DNA for the CDR3: TGTGCCACCAGCAGACTTCAGGGGGACAGCTACAATGAGCAGTTCTTC. Its translation: CATSRLQGDSYNEQFF.